This is a list of T cell receptor beta chains from one sample in a study of metastatic and nonmetastatic thyroid tumors. TCRdb re-clonotyped the PCR reads via MiXCR. This table has around 25,000 clones, approximately 12% appearing once. Sequencing was carried out using blood. All receptors come from a female donor with papillary thyroid cancer or a benign thyroid nodule (not recorded which). Some clones in this sample may be carry-over from other donors' samples. Each CDR3 is given with its conserved first and last residue. D genes are given only for firm matches. The listing skips clone size in some rows; elsewhere it reads once, few, many or a size class.

TRBJ1-2 NA many TRBV13 TGTGCCAGCAGCTTACAGGACAGATTTTCAAACTATGGCTACACCTTC CASSLQDRFSNYGYTF
TRBJ1-1 TRBD1 many TRBV27 TGTGCCAGCAGCCTCAGGGGGTTCGGGACTGAAGCTTTCTTT CASSLRGFGTEAFF
TRBJ2-6 NA many TRBV5-8 TGTGCCAGCAGCTCCCCGGGCCCCAAGAGGCCTGGGGCCAACGTCCTGACTTTC CASSSPGPKRPGANVLTF
TRBJ2-7 NA many TRBV4-1 TGCGCCAGCAGCCAAGATACAGTCCAGCCGGCGTTATACGAGCAGTACTTC CASSQDTVQPALYEQYF
TRBJ1-5 NA many TRBV28 TGTGCCAGCAGTTTGTCGGGGGGGCAGCCCCAGCATTTT CASSLSGGQPQHF
TRBJ2-1 TRBD2 many TRBV5-4 TGTGCCCACGCCCGGGGCGGGAGTTCCTACAATGAGCAGTTCTTC CAHARGGSSYNEQFF
TRBJ1-2 NA NA TRBV5-1 TGCGCCAGCAGCATCTATTTTTCAGGGGCGGCTGGCTACACCTTC CASSIYFSGAAGYTF
TRBJ1-1 NA many TRBV19 TGTGCCAGCCGCCGGGGGGGTGCGAACACTGAAGCTTTCTTT CASRRGGANTEAFF
TRBJ2-1 NA medium-sized TRBV19 TGTGCCAGTAGTATCGGATCTGAGTTCTACAATGAGCAGTTCTTC CASSIGSEFYNEQFF
TRBJ2-1 NA many TRBV10-2 TGCGCCAGCAGTCTGGGACGGACCTACAATGAGCAGTTCTTC CASSLGRTYNEQFF
TRBJ2-2 TRBD2 many TRBV18 TGTGCCAGCTCATCGTTAGCGGGGAACACCGGGGGGCTGTTTTTT CASSSLAGNTGGLFF
TRBJ2-1 NA many TRBV7-9 TGTGCCAGCAGCCTACTGAGGAGTCCCTACAATGAGCAGTTCTTC CASSLLRSPYNEQFF
TRBJ1-6 TRBD1 many TRBV30 TGTGCCTGGAGTGTACGGGACAGGGTTAATTCACCCCTCCACTTT CAWSVRDRVNSPLHF
TRBJ2-3 TRBD2 many TRBV5-4 TGTGCCAGCAGCCCGACTAGCCCTAGCACAGATACGCAGTATTTT CASSPTSPSTDTQYF
TRBJ1-1 NA many TRBV4-2 TGTGCCAGCAGCCAGGCCGGGCTCTTGAACACTGAAGCTTTCTTT CASSQAGLLNTEAFF
TRBJ2-1 NA many TRBV7-2 TGTGCCAGCAGCTTAGCAGCAGGGGCGTCTTTCTACAATGAGCAGTTCTTC CASSLAAGASFYNEQFF
TRBJ1-1 NA many TRBV2 TGTGCCAGCACGTTGGGGCCCAGGGTTGAAGCTTTCTTT CASTLGPRVEAFF
TRBJ2-5 NA many TRBV6-1 TGTGCCAGCAGTTTTCGGGCAACCGGCCAAGAGACCCAGTACTTC CASSFRATGQETQYF
TRBJ1-4 NA many TRBV5-6 TGTGCCAGCAGCTTGGAAGGGGTCTGGATTTTT CASSLEGVWIF
TRBJ2-2 NA many TRBV30 TGTGCCTGGAGTGTACGTGGACAGCACACCGGGGAGCTGTTTTTT CAWSVRGQHTGELFF
TRBJ2-2 TRBD2 NA TRBV6-7 TGTGCCAGCACTATTACGCGCCTGCGGGGGACCGGGGAGCTGTTTTTT CASTITRLRGTGELFF
TRBJ1-1 TRBD1 many TRBV28 TGTGCCAGCAGTTCCCCAGGGGGCCCCTTTCCTGAAGCTTTCTTT CASSSPGGPFPEAFF
TRBJ2-2 NA many TRBV3-1 TGTGCCAGCAGCCTAAGTGGGGCGGCCCCCGGGGAGCTGTTTTTT CASSLSGAAPGELFF
TRBJ2-1 NA NA TRBV7-2 TGTGCCAGCAGCCAAGCGGTACTGGGGAACAATGAGCAGTTCTTC CASSQAVLGNNEQFF
TRBJ2-3 NA few TRBV6-1 TGTGCCTGCAGTGAAGCAGGGCCCGGTAGGCAGTATTTT CACSEAGPGRQYF
TRBJ2-1 TRBD2 NA TRBV11-1 TGTGCCATCAGCTTAGCGGGGACTAGCGGGATCGGTGAGCAGTTCTTC CAISLAGTSGIGEQFF
TRBJ2-1 TRBD2 many TRBV7-2 TGTGCCAGCAGCGCACTGGGGGGGTATGAGCAGTTCTTC CASSALGGYEQFF
TRBJ2-5 NA many TRBV12-3/TRBV12-4 TGTGCCAGCAGACTAAGGGGGTTTGCAGAGACCCAGTACTTC CASRLRGFAETQYF
TRBJ2-1 NA many TRBV19 TGTGCCAGTAGTATATTGGGGAGCTCCTACAATGAGCAGTTCTTC CASSILGSSYNEQFF
TRBJ1-2 TRBD1 many TRBV18 TGTGCCAGCTCACCACCTCTCGACAGGGGCCTGGGGGGCTATGGCTACACCTTC CASSPPLDRGLGGYGYTF
TRBJ1-4 NA many TRBV7-9 TGTGCCAGCAGCTTCCTACAGGGACGGGAAAAACTGTTTTTT CASSFLQGREKLFF
TRBJ2-5 NA once TRBV6-1 TGTGCCAGCAGTACCGGGGCCCACCAAGAGACCCAGTACTTC CASSTGAHQETQYF
TRBJ1-5 NA NA TRBV20-1 TGCAGTGCTAAACAGGGCTCGGAGCAGCCCCAGCATTTT CSAKQGSEQPQHF
TRBJ1-1 NA many TRBV20-1 TGCAGAGCTGGGGGGTCCACTGAAGCTTTCTTT CRAGGSTEAFF
TRBJ1-6 TRBD1 NA TRBV12-3/TRBV12-4 TGTGCCAGCAGGACAAGCGGGGACAGGGGGCAGGGTTCACCCCTCCACTTT CASRTSGDRGQGSPLHF
TRBJ1-1 TRBD1 many TRBV18 TGTGCCAGCTCACCCCAGGGACAGCCCGTCACTGAAGCTTTCTTT CASSPQGQPVTEAFF
TRBJ1-2 NA many TRBV29-1 TGCAGCGCCAAGCCGGGTGGAGCTAACTATGGCTACACCTTC CSAKPGGANYGYTF
TRBJ1-3 NA many TRBV6-1 TGTGCCAGCACTATCGACAACCACTCTGGAAACACCATATACTTT CASTIDNHSGNTIYF
TRBJ2-5 TRBD2 many TRBV3-1 TGTGCCAGCAGTCAACTAGCGGGAGTTGGAGAGACCCAGTACTTC CASSQLAGVGETQYF
TRBJ1-6 NA NA TRBV19 TGCGCCAGTTCTCCCTCAGGGTATTCACCCCTCCACTTT CASSPSGYSPLHF
TRBJ2-7 NA many TRBV9 TGTGCCAGCAGCGTACCAACCACCCGGACCAGAGGGGGTACTAGCTACGAGCAGTACTTC CASSVPTTRTRGGTSYEQYF
TRBJ2-7 TRBD1 many TRBV7-2 TGTGCCAGCAGCGACTACCGAACAGGGGGCTACGAGCAGTACTTC CASSDYRTGGYEQYF
TRBJ1-4 NA many TRBV7-9 TGTGCCAGCAGCTCGAAGGCCCCACCCCACGGTGTGAAACTGTTTTTT CASSSKAPPHGVKLFF